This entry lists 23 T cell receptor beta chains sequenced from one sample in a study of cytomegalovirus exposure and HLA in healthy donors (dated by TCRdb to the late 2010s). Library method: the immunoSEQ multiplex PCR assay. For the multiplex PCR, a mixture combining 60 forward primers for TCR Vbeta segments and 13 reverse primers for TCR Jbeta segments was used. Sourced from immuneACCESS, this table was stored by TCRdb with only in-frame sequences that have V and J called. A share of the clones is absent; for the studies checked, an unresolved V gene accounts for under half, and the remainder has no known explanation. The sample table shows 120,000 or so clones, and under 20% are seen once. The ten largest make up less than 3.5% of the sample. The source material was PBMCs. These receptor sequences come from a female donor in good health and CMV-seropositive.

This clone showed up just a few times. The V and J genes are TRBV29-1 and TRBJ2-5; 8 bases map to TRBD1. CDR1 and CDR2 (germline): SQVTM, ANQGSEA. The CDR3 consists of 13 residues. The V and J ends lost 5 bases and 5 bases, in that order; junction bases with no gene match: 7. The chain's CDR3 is CSVRQGAGETQYF. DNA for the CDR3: TGCAGCGTTCGGCAGGGGGCTGGGGAGACCCAGTACTTC.

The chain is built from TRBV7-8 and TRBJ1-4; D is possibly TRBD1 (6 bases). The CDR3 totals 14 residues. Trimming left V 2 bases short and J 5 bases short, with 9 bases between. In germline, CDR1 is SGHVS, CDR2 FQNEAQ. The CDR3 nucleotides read TGTGCCAGCAGCTTAAACGGGACAAATGAAAAACTGTTTTTT. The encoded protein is CASSLNGTNEKLFF.

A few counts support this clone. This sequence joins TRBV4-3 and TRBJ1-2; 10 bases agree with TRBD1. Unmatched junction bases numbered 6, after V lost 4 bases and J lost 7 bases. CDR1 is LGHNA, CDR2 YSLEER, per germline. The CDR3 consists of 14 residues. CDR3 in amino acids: CASSLGTGDPGYTF. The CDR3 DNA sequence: TGCGCCAGCAGCCTTGGGACAGGGGATCCTGGCTACACCTTC.

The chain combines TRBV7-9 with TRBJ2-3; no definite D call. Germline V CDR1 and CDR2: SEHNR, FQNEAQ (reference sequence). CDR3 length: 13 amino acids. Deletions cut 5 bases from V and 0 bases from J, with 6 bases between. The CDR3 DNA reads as TGTGCCAGCAGCCCACTTAGCACAGATACGCAGTATTTT. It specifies CASSPLSTDTQYF.

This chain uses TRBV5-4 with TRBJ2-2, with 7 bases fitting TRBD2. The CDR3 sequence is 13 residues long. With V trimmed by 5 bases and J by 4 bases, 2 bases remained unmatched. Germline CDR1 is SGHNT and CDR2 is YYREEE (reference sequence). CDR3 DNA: TGTGCCAGCAGGGGGGAGGGCACCGGGGAGCTGTTTTTT. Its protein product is CASRGEGTGELFF.

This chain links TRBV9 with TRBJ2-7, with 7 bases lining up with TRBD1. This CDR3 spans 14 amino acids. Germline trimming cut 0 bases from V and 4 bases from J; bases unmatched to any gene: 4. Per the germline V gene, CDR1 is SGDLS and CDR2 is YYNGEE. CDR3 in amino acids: CASSVGDSGYEQYF. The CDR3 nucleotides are TGTGCCAGCAGCGTAGGGGACAGTGGGTACGAGCAGTACTTC.

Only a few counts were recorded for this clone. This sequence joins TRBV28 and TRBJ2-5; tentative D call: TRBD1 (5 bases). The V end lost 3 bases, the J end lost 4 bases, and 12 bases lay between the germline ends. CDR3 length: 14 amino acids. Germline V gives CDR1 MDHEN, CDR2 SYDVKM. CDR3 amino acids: CASSFHQGPETQYF. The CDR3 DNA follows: TGTGCCAGCAGTTTTCATCAGGGTCCAGAGACCCAGTACTTC. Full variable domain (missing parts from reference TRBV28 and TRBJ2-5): DVKVTQSSRYLVKRTGEKVFLECVQDMDHENMFWYRQDPGLGLRLIYFSYDVKMKEKGDIPEGYSVSREKKERFSLILESASTNQTSMYLCASSFHQGPETQYFGPGTRLLVL.

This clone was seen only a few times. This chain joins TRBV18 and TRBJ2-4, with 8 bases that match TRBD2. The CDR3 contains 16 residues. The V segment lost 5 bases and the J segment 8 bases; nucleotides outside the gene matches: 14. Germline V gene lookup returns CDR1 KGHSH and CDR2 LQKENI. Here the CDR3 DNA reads TGTGCCAGCTCAATGAAAGGGACTAGTGGGATGCACATTCAGTACTTC. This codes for CASSMKGTSGMHIQYF.

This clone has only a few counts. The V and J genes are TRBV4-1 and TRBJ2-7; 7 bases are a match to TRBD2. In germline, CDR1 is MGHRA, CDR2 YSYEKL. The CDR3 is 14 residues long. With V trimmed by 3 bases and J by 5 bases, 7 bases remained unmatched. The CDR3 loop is CASSHPGLGDEQYF. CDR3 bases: TGCGCCAGCAGCCATCCCGGACTAGGAGACGAGCAGTACTTC.

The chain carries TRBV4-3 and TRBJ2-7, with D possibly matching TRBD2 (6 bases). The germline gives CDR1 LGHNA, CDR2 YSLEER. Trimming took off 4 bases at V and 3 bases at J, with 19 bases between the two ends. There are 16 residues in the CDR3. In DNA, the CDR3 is TGCGCCAGCAGCCCCCGACCCGGGGGTCGGGACTACGAGCAGTACTTC. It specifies CASSPRPGGRDYEQYF.

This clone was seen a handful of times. This chain's CDR3 is CASSVAAIAYEQYF. DNA of the CDR3: TGTGCCAGCAGCGTAGCCGCTATTGCCTACGAGCAGTACTTC. The chain recombines TRBV9 with TRBJ2-7; D unresolved. Germline lookup yields CDR1 SGDLS and CDR2 YYNGEE. V lost 0 bases to trimming and J lost 2 bases, with 9 bases between them. There are 14 residues in the CDR3.

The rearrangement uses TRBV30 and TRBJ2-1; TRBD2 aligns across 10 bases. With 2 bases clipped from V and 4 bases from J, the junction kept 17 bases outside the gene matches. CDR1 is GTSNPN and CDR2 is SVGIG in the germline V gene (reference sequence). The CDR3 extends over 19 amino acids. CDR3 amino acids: CAWSTDRLQLAGKYNEQFF. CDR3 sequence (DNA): TGTGCCTGGAGTACCGACAGGTTACAACTAGCGGGAAAGTACAATGAGCAGTTCTTC.

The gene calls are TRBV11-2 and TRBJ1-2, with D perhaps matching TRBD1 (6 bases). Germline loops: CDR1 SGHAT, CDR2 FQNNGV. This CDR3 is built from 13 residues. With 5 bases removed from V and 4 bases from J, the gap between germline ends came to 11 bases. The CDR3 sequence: CASSRTGFYGYTF. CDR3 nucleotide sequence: TGTGCCAGCAGCCGCACAGGGTTCTATGGCTACACCTTC.

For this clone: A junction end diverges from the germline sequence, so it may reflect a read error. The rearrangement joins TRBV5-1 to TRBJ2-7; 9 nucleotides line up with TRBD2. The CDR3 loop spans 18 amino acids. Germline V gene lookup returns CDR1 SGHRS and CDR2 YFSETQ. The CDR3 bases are TGCGCCAGCAGTTTGGGAGTGTCGTCAGCTAGCGGGGTCTACGAGCAGTACTTC. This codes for CASSLGVSSASGVYEQYF.

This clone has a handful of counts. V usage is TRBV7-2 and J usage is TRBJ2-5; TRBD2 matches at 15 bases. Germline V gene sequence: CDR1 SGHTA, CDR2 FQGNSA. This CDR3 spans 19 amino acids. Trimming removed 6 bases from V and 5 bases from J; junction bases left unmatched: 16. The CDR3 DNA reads TGTGCCAGCAGACTAGGGCCAGGGGGCGGACTAGCGGGAGGGGAGACCCAGTACTTC. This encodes CASRLGPGGGLAGGETQYF. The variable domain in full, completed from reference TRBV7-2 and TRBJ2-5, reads GAGVSQSPSNKVTEKGKDVELRCDPISGHTALYWYRQSLGQGLEFLIYFQGNSAPDKSGLPSDRFSAERTGGSVSTLTIQRTQQEDSAVYLCASRLGPGGGLAGGETQYFGPGTRLLVL.

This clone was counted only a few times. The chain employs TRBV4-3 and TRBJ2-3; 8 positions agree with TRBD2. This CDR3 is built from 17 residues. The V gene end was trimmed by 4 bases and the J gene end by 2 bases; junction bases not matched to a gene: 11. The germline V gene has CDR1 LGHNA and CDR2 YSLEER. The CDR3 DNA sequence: TGCGCCAGCAGCCCATTACCCCGTAGCGGGGACACAGATACGCAGTATTTT. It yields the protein CASSPLPRSGDTDTQYF.

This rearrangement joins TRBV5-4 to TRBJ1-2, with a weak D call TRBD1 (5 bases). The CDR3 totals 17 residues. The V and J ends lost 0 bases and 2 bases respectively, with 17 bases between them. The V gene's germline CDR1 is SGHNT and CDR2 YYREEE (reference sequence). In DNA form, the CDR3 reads TGTGCCAGCAGCTTGGATTCCAGGGCGCCTTCCAACTATGGCTACACCTTC. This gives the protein CASSLDSRAPSNYGYTF.

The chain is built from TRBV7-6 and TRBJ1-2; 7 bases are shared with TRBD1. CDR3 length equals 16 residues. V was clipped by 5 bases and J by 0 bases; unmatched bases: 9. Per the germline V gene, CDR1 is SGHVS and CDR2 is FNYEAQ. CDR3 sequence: CASSQRRGPPNYGYTF. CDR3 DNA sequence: TGTGCCAGCAGCCAGAGGAGGGGGCCCCCTAACTATGGCTACACCTTC.

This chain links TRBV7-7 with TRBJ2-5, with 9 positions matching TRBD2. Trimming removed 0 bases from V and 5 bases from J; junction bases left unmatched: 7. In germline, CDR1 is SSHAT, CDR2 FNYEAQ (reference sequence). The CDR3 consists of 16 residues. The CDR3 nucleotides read TGTGCCAGCAGCTTAGCGTCTCGCGGGGGGGCGGAGACCCAGTACTTC. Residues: CASSLASRGGAETQYF.

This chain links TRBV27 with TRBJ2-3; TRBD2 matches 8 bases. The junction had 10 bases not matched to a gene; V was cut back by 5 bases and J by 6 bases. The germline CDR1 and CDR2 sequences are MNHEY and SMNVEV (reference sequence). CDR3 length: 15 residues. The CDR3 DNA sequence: TGTGCCAGCAGTACCCCAGCGGGAGCATGGGATACGCAGTATTTT. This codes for CASSTPAGAWDTQYF.

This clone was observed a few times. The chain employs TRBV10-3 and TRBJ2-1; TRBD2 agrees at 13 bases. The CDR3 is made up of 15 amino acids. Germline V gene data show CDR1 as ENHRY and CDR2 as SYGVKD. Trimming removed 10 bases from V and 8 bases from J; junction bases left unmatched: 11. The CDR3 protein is CATTPTSGGAYEQFF. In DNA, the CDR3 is TGTGCCACCACCCCCACTAGCGGGGGGGCTTATGAGCAGTTCTTC.

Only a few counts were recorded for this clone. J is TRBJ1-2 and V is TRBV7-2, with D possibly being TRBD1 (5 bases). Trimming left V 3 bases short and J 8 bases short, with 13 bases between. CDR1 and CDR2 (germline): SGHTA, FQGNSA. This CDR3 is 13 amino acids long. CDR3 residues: CASSLGPAGGYTF. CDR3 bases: TGTGCCAGCAGCTTGGGGCCGGCCGGAGGCTACACCTTC.

This CDR3 reads CASSVGSSETQYF. In nucleotides, the CDR3 is TGTGCCAGCAGCGTAGGGAGTTCAGAGACCCAGTACTTC. The V call is TRBV9, the J call TRBJ2-5, with D uncertain. Trimming shortened V by 0 bases and J by 4 bases, and 7 bases separated the two germline ends. The CDR3 loop spans 13 amino acids. CDR1 and CDR2 from the germline V gene are SGDLS and YYNGEE.